Presented here are 3 T cell receptor beta chains from one specimen sequenced in a study of cytomegalovirus exposure and HLA in healthy donors. The PCR used 60 Vbeta and 13 Jbeta primers. Libraries were prepared by immunoSEQ multiplex PCR; TCRdb keeps only in-frame clonotypes and omits some of them. The profile shows 100,000 to 150,000 clones, over 60% of them singletons. The sample consisted of PBMCs. These receptors came from a human donor in good health.

The chain links TRBV10-3 to TRBJ1-4; 10 bases match TRBD1. V dropped 6 bases and J dropped 5; count of bases not matched to a gene: 6. The CDR3 extends over 15 amino acids. Germline CDR1 reads ENHRY; CDR2 reads SYGVKD. DNA of the CDR3: TGTGCCATCAGAGAGACAGGGGGCGAAAATGAAAAACTGTTTTTT. This sequence encodes CAIRETGGENEKLFF.

About this clone: A read error may account for a junction end that differs from germline. CDR3 coding DNA: TGTTCCAGCAGCCCAACAGGGGGACCTGGGGGGGCCAAAAACATTCAGTACTTC. It encodes CSSSPTGGPGGAKNIQYF. The chain links TRBV7-9 to TRBJ2-4, with 8 bases aligning to TRBD1. The CDR3 totals 18 residues. The germline gives CDR1 SEHNR, CDR2 FQNEAQ (reference sequence).

V usage is TRBV10-3 and J usage is TRBJ2-7, with TRBD2 matching 7 bases. Looked up from germline, CDR1 is ENHRY and CDR2 is SYGVKD. The CDR3 loop spans 15 amino acids. With 3 bases clipped from V and 3 bases from J, the junction kept 8 bases outside the gene matches. CDR3 region: CAISERREWDYEQYF. CDR3 nucleotide sequence: TGTGCCATCAGTGAAAGGCGGGAGTGGGACTACGAGCAGTACTTC.